What follows are 26 T cell receptor beta chains derived from one specimen sequenced in a study of blood T cell repertoires in COVID-19. Only in-frame clones appear in the TCRdb table, and some are missing; sequencing was by immunoSEQ multiplex PCR. The data show approximately 180,000 clones, about 87% seen once. The sequenced material came from peripheral blood. These receptors were collected from a woman aged 70 to 79 with COVID-19, enrolled during active disease.

This clone occurred once. V is TRBV9 and J is TRBJ2-5, with 8 bases matching TRBD2. The CDR3 has 14 amino acids. The J segment lost 3 bases and the V segment lost 2 bases, leaving 3 bases of the junction unmatched. Germline CDR1 and CDR2: SGDLS and YYNGEE. The CDR3 here is CASSVSGVEETQYF. The CDR3 DNA reads TGTGCCAGCAGCGTTAGCGGGGTGGAAGAGACCCAGTACTTC.

The chain carries TRBV15 and TRBJ2-5, with 12 bases fitting TRBD1. CDR1 is LNHNV, CDR2 YYDKDF, per germline (reference sequence). This CDR3 spans 15 amino acids. V trimming: 7 bases; J trimming: 5 bases; junction bases outside the gene matches: 8. In DNA form, the CDR3 reads TGTGCCACCACCGGGACAGGGGGCTTTCTGGAGACCCAGTACTTC. Residues: CATTGTGGFLETQYF.

The rearrangement uses TRBV5-1 and TRBJ2-1, with D perhaps TRBD2 (7 bases). V was pared by 4 bases and J by 3 bases, with 17 bases between. Per the germline V gene, CDR1 is SGHRS and CDR2 is YFSETQ. The CDR3 runs to 16 residues. This chain's CDR3 is CASSLRGEGYYNEQFF. In nucleotides, the CDR3 is TGCGCCAGCAGCCTAAGGGGGGAGGGTTACTACAATGAGCAGTTCTTC.

The chain links TRBV14 to TRBJ1-1; D remains unclear. The germline V gene has CDR1 SGHDN and CDR2 FVKESK. The CDR3 consists of 18 residues. V dropped 0 bases and J dropped 1 base, with 18 bases sitting between them. The CDR3 DNA is TGTGCCAGCAGCCAAGATATAGCGCCGGTGGGAGGGAACACTGAAGCTTTCTTT. Translation gives CASSQDIAPVGGNTEAFF.

The CDR3, as DNA: TGTGCCAGCAGCCCGGGACAGGGGAAGGAGACCCAGTACTTC. Protein: CASSPGQGKETQYF. This rearrangement joins TRBV11-2 to TRBJ2-5; 10 bases are a match to TRBD1. V gave up 5 bases and J gave up 5 bases; unmatched junction bases: 5. The CDR3 length is 14 residues. The germline gives CDR1 SGHAT, CDR2 FQNNGV.

The CDR3 loop is CASSHPGTSGRETQYF. Here the CDR3 DNA reads TGTGCCAGCAGCCATCCCGGGACTAGCGGCCGGGAGACCCAGTACTTC. The J gene is TRBJ2-5, the V gene TRBV28; 11 positions match TRBD2. There are 16 residues in the CDR3. Germline-derived CDR1 and CDR2 are MDHEN and SYDVKM. V dropped 6 bases and J dropped 5; count of bases not matched to a gene: 11.

The J gene is TRBJ1-1, the V gene TRBV6-5; tentatively, D is TRBD1 (6 bases). Germline V gene lookup returns CDR1 MNHEY and CDR2 SVGAGI. The ends were cut back, 7 bases at V and 5 bases at J, with 14 bases in the middle. This CDR3 has 13 residues. The CDR3 here is CASTTGLRTEAFF. The DNA for the CDR3 is TGTGCCAGCACTACAGGGCTAAGGACTGAAGCTTTCTTT.

This chain links TRBV14 with TRBJ2-5; TRBD1 might be the D (5 bases). Germline CDR1 SGHDN, CDR2 FVKESK. The CDR3 sequence is 16 residues long. Trimming removed 1 base at V and 4 bases at J, with 16 bases between. As DNA, the CDR3 is TGTGCCAGCAGCCAAGTAATGCGTGGGGCAGGAGAGACCCAGTACTTC. It codes for CASSQVMRGAGETQYF.

The CDR3 DNA sequence: TGTGCCAGCAGCTACATGCAGGGGGCACCCGCCGAGCTGTTTTTT. Protein product: CASSYMQGAPAELFF. This chain connects TRBV11-2 to TRBJ2-2, with 8 positions matching TRBD1. V was pared by 4 bases and J by 11 bases, with 12 bases of the junction left unmatched. The CDR3 runs to 15 residues. CDR1 is SGHAT, CDR2 FQNNGV, per germline.

The V gene is TRBV7-9, the J gene TRBJ2-7; D gene ambiguous. The germline V gene has CDR1 SEHNR and CDR2 FQNEAQ (reference sequence). V was clipped by 5 bases and J by 1 base, with 15 bases between them. The CDR3 spans 15 residues. CDR3 sequence (DNA): TGTGCCAGCAGCCCCCTGTTCACAGAGTCCTACGAGCAGTACTTC. This translates into CASSPLFTESYEQYF. The full variable domain, in which reference TRBV7-9 and TRBJ2-7 provide the parts outside the CDR3, is DTGVSQNPRHKITKRGQNVTFRCDPISEHNRLYWYRQTLGQGPEFLTYFQNEAQLEKSRLLSDRFSAERPKGSFSTLEIQRTEQGDSAMYLCASSPLFTESYEQYFGPGTRLTVT.

This chain links TRBV24-1 with TRBJ2-1; TRBD1 matches 7 bases. Germline values: CDR1 KGHDR, CDR2 SFDVKD. V shed 0 bases and J 6 bases; nucleotides not matched to a gene: 10. This CDR3 has 17 residues. The CDR3 bases are TGTGCCACCAGTGATTTGCAAGGACAGGTCAATGTCAATGAGCAGTTCTTC. It yields the protein CATSDLQGQVNVNEQFF.

This chain joins TRBV11-3 and TRBJ1-2, with D maybe TRBD1 (6 bases). The CDR3 sequence is 14 residues long. CDR1 and CDR2 from the germline V gene are SGHNT and YENEEA. Trimming pared 1 base from V and 4 bases from J, leaving 10 bases between. The CDR3 spells CASSLGTDLYGYTF. CDR3 in DNA: TGTGCCAGCAGCTTAGGGACAGATCTCTATGGCTACACCTTC.

CDR3 region: CASSAYREANYGYTF. In DNA, the CDR3 is TGTGCCAGCAGCGCTTACAGGGAAGCTAACTATGGCTACACCTTC. The rearrangement uses TRBV9 and TRBJ1-2, with D possibly being TRBD1 (6 bases). V gave up 3 bases and J gave up 0 bases, with 12 bases separating them. Germline V gives CDR1 SGDLS, CDR2 YYNGEE. There are 15 residues in the CDR3.

The chain recombines TRBV14 with TRBJ2-7; 8 bases line up with TRBD1. The CDR3 length is 12 residues. Germline values: CDR1 SGHDN, CDR2 FVKESK. The ends lost 6 bases at V and 6 bases at J; junction bases unmatched: 4. The CDR3 DNA reads TGTGCCAGCAGTCGACAGGGGATCGAGCAGTACTTC. Its protein is CASSRQGIEQYF.

This chain uses TRBV19 with TRBJ1-4; 7 nucleotides line up with TRBD1. V lost 5 bases to trimming and J lost 5 bases; unmatched junction nucleotides: 8. Germline values: CDR1 LNHDA, CDR2 SQIVND (reference sequence). This CDR3 is built from 15 residues. CDR3 DNA sequence: TGTGCCAGTAGTCCTCGGACAGGAGGGAATGAAAAACTGTTTTTT. The encoded protein is CASSPRTGGNEKLFF.

This chain links TRBV29-1 with TRBJ1-1, with 9 bases identical to TRBD1. The CDR3 length is 15 residues. The V gene's germline CDR1 is SQVTM and CDR2 ANQGSEA. With 7 bases clipped from V and 0 bases from J, the junction kept 9 bases outside the gene matches. In DNA form, the CDR3 reads TGCAGCGGAAAACAGGGGGCGGGTATGAACACTGAAGCTTTCTTT. This gives the protein CSGKQGAGMNTEAFF.

The V gene is TRBV19, the J gene TRBJ2-7; TRBD2 matches 10 bases. J was trimmed by 5 bases and V by 5 bases; bases with no gene match: 6. The CDR3 spans 14 residues. The germline V gene encodes CDR1 LNHDA and CDR2 SQIVND (reference sequence). The CDR3 DNA sequence: TGTGCCAGTAGTGTGTCTAGCGGGAGCCACGAGCAGTACTTC. Translated, it gives CASSVSSGSHEQYF.

The V call is TRBV5-4, the J call TRBJ2-3; TRBD1 agrees at 9 bases. The CDR3 length is 18 residues. Germline V gives CDR1 SGHNT, CDR2 YYREEE (reference sequence). V was pared by 3 bases and J by 0 bases, with 11 bases of the junction left unmatched. The CDR3 region has the DNA TGTGCCAGCAGCTCGGGACAGGGTCTCCTACTTAGCACAGATACGCAGTATTTT. Translation: CASSSGQGLLLSTDTQYF.

This clone appeared a single time. This rearrangement joins TRBV28 to TRBJ1-5; 7 bases fit TRBD1. The germline V gene has CDR1 MDHEN and CDR2 SYDVKM. The CDR3 spans 14 residues. The junction had 9 bases not matched to a gene; V was cut back by 2 bases and J by 11 bases. CDR3 sequence (DNA): TGTGCCAGCAGTTTACAACAGGGGCGAGGAGCCCAGCATTTT. Translating gives CASSLQQGRGAQHF.

The chain combines TRBV6-6 with TRBJ1-3; TRBD1 agrees at 9 bases. The CDR3 runs 15 residues. Trimming took 6 bases from V and 0 from J; bases not matched to a gene: 3. The V gene's germline CDR1 is MNHNY and CDR2 SVGAGI (reference sequence). The CDR3 spells CASRQTGGSGNTIYF. Here the CDR3 DNA reads TGTGCCAGCAGACAGACAGGGGGCTCTGGAAACACCATATATTTT.

The chain carries TRBV5-5 and TRBJ1-6; 9 nucleotides agree with TRBD1. The CDR3 has 16 amino acids. The junction had 12 bases not matched to a gene; V was cut back by 3 bases and J by 11 bases. CDR1 SGHKS and CDR2 YYEKEE come from the germline V gene (reference sequence). CDR3 protein: CASSSWGGTGKTPLHF. The CDR3 bases are TGTGCCAGCAGCTCGTGGGGTGGGACAGGGAAGACACCCCTCCACTTT.

The V call is TRBV19, the J call TRBJ2-3; a weak D match, TRBD2 (5 bases). The CDR3 has 11 amino acids. The germline V and J ends were trimmed by 7 bases and 4 bases, with 6 bases remaining between them. Germline V lookup: CDR1 LNHDA, CDR2 SQIVND (reference sequence). CDR3 sequence reads: CASMRADTQYF. The CDR3 DNA is TGTGCCAGTATGAGGGCAGATACGCAGTATTTT.

This sequence joins TRBV2 and TRBJ1-2; D is unclear. This CDR3 region has 13 residues. CDR1 and CDR2 from the germline V gene are SNHLY and FYNNEI. Trimming removed 5 bases at V and 1 base at J, with 8 bases between. Written as DNA, the CDR3 is TGTGCCAGCAGTCACAGCCTTAACTATGGCTACACCTTC. The encoded protein is CASSHSLNYGYTF.

CDR3 in amino acids: CASTATRGAGNTIYF. CDR3 nucleotides: TGTGCCAGCACCGCGACGCGGGGCGCTGGAAACACCATATATTTT. The chain has TRBV11-2 and TRBJ1-3; D may be TRBD1 (5 bases). Germline CDR1 reads SGHAT; CDR2 reads FQNNGV. This CDR3 contains 15 residues. V lost 7 bases and J 2 bases, leaving 15 bases between the germline ends.

This clone was detected a few times. This chain joins TRBV7-2 and TRBJ2-7, with D perhaps TRBD2 (6 bases). Trimming shortened V by 1 base and J by 6 bases, and 22 bases separated the two germline ends. The germline gives CDR1 SGHTA, CDR2 FQGNSA. The CDR3 is 17 residues long. CDR3 in amino acids: CASSLVGGSDGGIEQYF. CDR3 nucleotide sequence: TGTGCCAGCAGCTTAGTGGGTGGAAGCGACGGAGGGATCGAGCAGTACTTC.

The chain carries TRBV19 and TRBJ2-7, with 7 bases aligning to TRBD2. V was clipped by 6 bases and J by 4 bases; unmatched bases: 6. This CDR3 is built from 13 residues. From germline, CDR1 is LNHDA and CDR2 SQIVND (reference sequence). CDR3 sequence: CASSTERGYEQYF. CDR3 DNA: TGTGCCAGTAGCACCGAGCGGGGATACGAGCAGTACTTC. Full variable domain (rest looked up from reference TRBV19 and TRBJ2-7): DGGITQSPKYLFRKEGQNVTLSCEQNLNHDAMYWYRQDPGQGLRLIYYSQIVNDFQKGDIAEGYSVSREKKESFPLTVTSAQKNPTAFYLCASSTERGYEQYFGPGTRLTVT.